The present entry profiles one TCR beta chain with its context. Its antigen is not known. This sample is part of a study of identical twins. General study points: High-abundance cord blood beta clonotypes had fewer insertions; memory repertoires showed none. Interpretation of the results relied on cross-sectional statistical analysis and not on following the same donors.

All donors were healthy Caucasians. Germline values: CDR1 LGHNA, CDR2 YNFKEQ. This CDR3 has 15 residues. V was pared by 4 bases and J by 4 bases, with 7 bases of the junction left unmatched. A universal primer site was created by template switching, with the cDNA bearing unique molecular identifiers. TCRdb recomputed calls from the 5' RACE reads with MiXCR, one row per CDR3 protein. Altogether roughly 1,500,000 distinct CDR3 sequences are present, about 30% being singletons, with the ten largest covering 0.25% to 0.3%. The chain carries TRBV4-2 and TRBJ2-5, with TRBD2 matching over 9 bases. The sequenced sample was cord blood. The origin of this receptor is a newborn girl in good health. The CDR3 region has the DNA TGTGCCAGCAGCCCCCGAATAGCGGGAGTAGAGACCCAGTACTTC. It encodes CASSPRIAGVETQYF.